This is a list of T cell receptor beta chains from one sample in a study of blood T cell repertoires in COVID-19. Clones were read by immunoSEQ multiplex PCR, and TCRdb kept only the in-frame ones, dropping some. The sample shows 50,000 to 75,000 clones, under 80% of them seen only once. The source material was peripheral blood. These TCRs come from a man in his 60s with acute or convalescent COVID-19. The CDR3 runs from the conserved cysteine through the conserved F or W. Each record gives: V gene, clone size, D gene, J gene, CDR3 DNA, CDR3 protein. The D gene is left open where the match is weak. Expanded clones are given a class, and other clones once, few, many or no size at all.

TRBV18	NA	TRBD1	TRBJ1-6	TGTGCCAGCTCACCATTGGGACAGCAAGAGACAAGGGGAAATTCACCCCTCCACTTT	CASSPLGQQETRGNSPLHF
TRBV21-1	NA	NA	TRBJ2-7	TGTGCCAGCAGCAAAGAGGGACCGAGGACAGGGTCGACCAACGAGCAGTACTTC	CASSKEGPRTGSTNEQYF
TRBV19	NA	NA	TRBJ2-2	TGTGCCAGTAGTATTTATACTTTGGGGGAGCTGTTTTTT	CASSIYTLGELFF
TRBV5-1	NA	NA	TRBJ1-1	TGCGCCAGCAAACCCTCGGGTGGCACTGAAGCTTTCTTT	CASKPSGGTEAFF
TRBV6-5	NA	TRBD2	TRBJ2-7	TGTGCCAGCAGTTCAAAGACTAGCACAGCCTACGAGCAGTACTTC	CASSSKTSTAYEQYF
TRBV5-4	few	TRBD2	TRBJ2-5	TGTGCCAGCAGCTTGGGGGGGTCTAGCGGGAGTTCGCGAGAGACCCAGTACTTC	CASSLGGSSGSSRETQYF
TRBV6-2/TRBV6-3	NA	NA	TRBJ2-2	TGTGCCAGCAGTTTATGGCCCGCCCGGTCCACGCGGACCGGGGAGCTGTTTTTT	CASSLWPARSTRTGELFF
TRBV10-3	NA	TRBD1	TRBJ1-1	TGTGCCATCAGGTTAACAGGGGTTAACACTGAAGCTTTCTTT	CAIRLTGVNTEAFF
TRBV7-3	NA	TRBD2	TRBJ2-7	TGTGCCAGCAGCCGTCGGACTAGCGGGCTTCCCTACGAGCAGTACTTC	CASSRRTSGLPYEQYF
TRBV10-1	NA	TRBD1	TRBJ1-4	TGCGCCACCCCCGGAGACAGGGCCTCAAACGGGGCTAATGAAAAACTGTTTTTT	CATPGDRASNGANEKLFF
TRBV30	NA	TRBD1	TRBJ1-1	TGTGCCTGGATTATTACGACAGGGACTGAAGCTTTCTTT	CAWIITTGTEAFF
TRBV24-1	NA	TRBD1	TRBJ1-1	TGTGCCACCAGTGACCCGTCGACAGGGGCCAGGAAAGCTTTCTTT	CATSDPSTGARKAFF
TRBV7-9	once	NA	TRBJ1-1	TGTGCCAGCAGCCCACGGACAGTACTGGCAGCTTTCTTT	CASSPRTVLAAFF
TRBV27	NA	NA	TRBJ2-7	TGTGCCAGCAGTTTAAGGGGGGGGGACCTGCTATCATACGAGCAGTACTTC	CASSLRGGDLLSYEQYF
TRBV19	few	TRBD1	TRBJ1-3	TGTGCCAGTACCCTACAGGGGGTCTCTGGAAACACCATATATTTT	CASTLQGVSGNTIYF
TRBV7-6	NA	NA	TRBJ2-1	TGTGCCAGCAGCTTAGTGGCAGGGGTAATCTCCTACAATGAGCAGTTCTTC	CASSLVAGVISYNEQFF
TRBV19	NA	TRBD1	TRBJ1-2	TGTGCCAGTAGCCCCCAAGCAGGGGGTCGGGGCTACACCTTC	CASSPQAGGRGYTF
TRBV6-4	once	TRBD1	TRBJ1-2	TGTGCCAGGGCTAAGTACCGGGACAGGGGAAGAGCTAACTATGGCTACACCTTC	CARAKYRDRGRANYGYTF
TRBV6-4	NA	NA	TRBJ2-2	TGTGCCAGCAGTGACTCAAGCTTGAGGGGGGGAGACACCGGGGAGCTGTTTTTT	CASSDSSLRGGDTGELFF
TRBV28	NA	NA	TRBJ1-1	TGTGCCAGCAGTTACACACAGGGGAACACTGAAGCTTTCTTT	CASSYTQGNTEAFF
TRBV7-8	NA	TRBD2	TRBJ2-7	TGTGCCAGCAGGGGGGGACTAGCGGGATGGAACGAGCAGTACTTC	CASRGGLAGWNEQYF
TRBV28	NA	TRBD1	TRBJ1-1	TGTGCCAGCAGTTTACCGATGACAGGGGGTAGGGCTGAAGCTTTCTTT	CASSLPMTGGRAEAFF